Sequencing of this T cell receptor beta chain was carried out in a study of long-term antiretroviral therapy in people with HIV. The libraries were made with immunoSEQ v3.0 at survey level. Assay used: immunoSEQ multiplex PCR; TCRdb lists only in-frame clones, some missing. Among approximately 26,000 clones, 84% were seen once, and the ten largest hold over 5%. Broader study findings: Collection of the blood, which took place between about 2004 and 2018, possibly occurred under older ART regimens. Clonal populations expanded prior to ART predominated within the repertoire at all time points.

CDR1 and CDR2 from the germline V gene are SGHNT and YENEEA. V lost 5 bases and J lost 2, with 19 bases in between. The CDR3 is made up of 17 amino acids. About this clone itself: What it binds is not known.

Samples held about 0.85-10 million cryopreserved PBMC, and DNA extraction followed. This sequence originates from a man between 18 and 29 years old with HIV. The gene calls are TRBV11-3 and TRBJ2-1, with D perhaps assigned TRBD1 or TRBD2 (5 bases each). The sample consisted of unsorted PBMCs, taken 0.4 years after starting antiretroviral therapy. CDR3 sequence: CASSATWESGTYNEQFF. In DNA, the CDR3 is TGTGCCAGCAGCGCTACTTGGGAGTCAGGGACCTACAATGAGCAGTTCTTC.